This T cell receptor (beta chain) is drawn from a study of T cell responses to AZD1222 COVID-19 vaccine. Study-level points and caveats: Baseline antibody screening turned up just a handful of seropositive AZD1222 recipients.

Comment on this clone: The antigen remains unidentified.

Measured with immunoSEQ multiplex PCR; TCRdb has only the in-frame clones, and not every one. The sample holds 90,000 to 120,000 clones; about 86% are singletons and the top ten take roughly 3%. The CDR3 runs to 13 residues. CDR1 is ENHRY and CDR2 is SYGVKD in the germline V gene. V was cut by 6 bases and J by 1 base, with 7 bases left in between. The V and J genes are TRBV10-3 and TRBJ1-3; D is possibly TRBD1 (5 bases). Sequenced material: peripheral blood, taken on day 0 of AZD1222 vaccination. The origin of this receptor is an adult in good health. DNA of the CDR3: TGTGCCATCAGAGACAGTTCTGGAAACACCATATATTTT. This gives the protein CAIRDSSGNTIYF.